This TCR beta chain came from a study of tumor-infiltrating lymphocytes in primary liver carcinoma. Overall study: Ranging in age from 30 to 69 years, the patients were men and women. Stage T1-T3 N0M0 and a size of 4.2 to 10 cm characterized the tumors.

The CDR3 spans 15 residues. Germline assignment: CDR1 MNHNS and CDR2 SASEGT. Remarks on this clonotype: As yet, its antigen is unknown. Relative to the germline gene, one junction end is altered; a read error may explain this.

Both RNA and DNA were isolated together from around 20-30 mg of bulk tissue that had not been sorted. Patients had chronic HBV infection and were treatment-naive. Reverse transcription of about 500 ng total RNA with a constant-region primer produced TCR beta cDNA. Generation of the TCR beta libraries relied on three nested multiplex PCR rounds using slightly modified ARM-PCR. Use of TRBV1-TRBV30 forward primers with a C-beta reverse primer characterized the first two PCR rounds, which lasted 10 cycles each. In TCRdb, the multiplex PCR reads were re-called with MiXCR into one record per CDR3 protein. The sample consists of about 200,000 distinct CDR3 sequences, approximately 86% of them appearing once. Overall study findings and caveats: The difference in top-250-clone fraction between tumors and blood was significant, favoring tumors (p = 0.039).

The sequenced material came from tumor tissue from primary liver carcinoma. V and J are TRBV6-1 and TRBJ2-5; D ambiguous. This TCR came from a man aged 35 to 55 with primary liver carcinoma and hepatitis B virus infection. The CDR3 sequence: CASNEEVGDQETQYF. Written as DNA, the CDR3 is TGTGCCAGCAATGAAGAGGTGGGTGACCAAGAGACCCAGTACTTC.